The rows below give T cell receptor beta chains drawn from one sample of a study of OX40 agonist ivuxolimab in advanced cancers. TCRdb's copy holds only in-frame clones and misses some; the assay was immunoSEQ multiplex PCR. The profile covers 20,000 to 25,000 clones, with around 80% appearing a single time and more than 11% taken by the ten largest. Material: CD4+ or CD8+ T cells sorted from blood, obtained in a trial of the OX40 agonist ivuxolimab. The receptors originated from an adult with an advanced solid tumor such as melanoma, head and neck, liver or kidney cancer. The CDR3 runs from the conserved cysteine through the conserved F or W. The order of the fields is V gene, clone size, D gene, J gene, CDR3 DNA, CDR3 protein. D genes are given only for firm matches. The size entry is marked missing in some rows and otherwise reads once, few, many or a size class.

>TRBV7-8|once|.|TRBJ1-5
TGTGCCAGCAGCTTAAGCAGGGAGGGGGATCAGCCCCAGCATTTT
CASSLSREGDQPQHF
>TRBV10-3|.|TRBD1|TRBJ2-5
TGTGCCGTCACAGGGGACGGGGAAGAGACCCAGTACTTC
CAVTGDGEETQYF
>TRBV11-3|.|.|TRBJ2-7
TGTGCCAGCAGCTTAGTCGGTCAGTACTACGAGCAGTACTTC
CASSLVGQYYEQYF
>TRBV18|.|.|TRBJ1-1
TGTGCCAGCTCACCACGGTCGGTAGACACTGAAGCTTTCTTT
CASSPRSVDTEAFF
>TRBV9|.|TRBD1|TRBJ2-1
TGTGCCAGCAGCGTAGCTAGGGGGCCAGTCCCCAATGAGCAGTTCTTC
CASSVARGPVPNEQFF
>TRBV11-3|.|TRBD2|TRBJ2-1
TGTGCCAGCAGCCCCAGGACTAGCGGGGGGAATGAGCAGTTCTTC
CASSPRTSGGNEQFF
>TRBV4-3|few|.|TRBJ2-2
TGCGCCAGCAGCCAGTTCACCGGGGAGCTGTTTTTT
CASSQFTGELFF
>TRBV9|.|.|TRBJ1-2
TGTGCCAGCAGCCCGGGGAGGGTAGGGGATGGCTACACCTTC
CASSPGRVGDGYTF
>TRBV7-2|.|.|TRBJ2-1
TGTGCCAGCAGCTTAGTGGGACACCTAACCCCTAGCTCCTACAATGAGCAGTTCTTC
CASSLVGHLTPSSYNEQFF
>TRBV7-9|.|TRBD1|TRBJ1-2
TGTGCCAGCAGCTTAGGACAGGGGAACTATGGCTACACCTTC
CASSLGQGNYGYTF
>TRBV4-1|.|TRBD2|TRBJ2-3
TGCGCCAGCAGCCAAGAACGGAGCGGGGGGCGCACAGATACGCAGTATTTT
CASSQERSGGRTDTQYF
>TRBV7-2|.|.|TRBJ2-1
TGTGCCAGCAGCTTAGGTACTAGTTTAGTTCTCTTGAATGAGCAGTTCTTC
CASSLGTSLVLLNEQFF
>TRBV19|large|.|TRBJ1-6
TGTGCCACGGGGGGCCGTTCGAATTCACCCCTCCACTTT
CATGGRSNSPLHF
>TRBV7-8|.|TRBD2|TRBJ2-3
TGTGCCAGCAGCCCCGGACTAGCGGGCATAGGGACAGATACGCAGTATTTT
CASSPGLAGIGTDTQYF
>TRBV4-3|.|.|TRBJ1-2
TGCGCCAGCAGAGGAGCGACTAACTATGGCTACACCTTC
CASRGATNYGYTF
>TRBV10-3|.|TRBD1|TRBJ1-1
TGTGCCATCAGTGGGGGACAGGGAGGCACTGAAGCTTTCTTT
CAISGGQGGTEAFF
>TRBV19|.|.|TRBJ2-7
TGTGCCAGTAGTCCCGCGGTCGGGGGAACCTACGAGCAGTACTTC
CASSPAVGGTYEQYF
>TRBV9|.|.|TRBJ2-6
TGTGCCAGCAGCGGGGCTGGGGCCAACGTCCTGACTTTC
CASSGAGANVLTF
>TRBV6-5|.|TRBD1|TRBJ1-1
TGTGCCAGCCAGTTGTGGACAGGGAACACTGAAGCTTTCTTT
CASQLWTGNTEAFF
>TRBV11-2|few|.|TRBJ2-7
TGTGCCAGCAGCTTAGCGGGGAACCGCTACGAGCAGTACTTC
CASSLAGNRYEQYF
>TRBV27|few|TRBD1|TRBJ1-1
TGTGCCAGCAGTTCCGGGGGAGGGCAGGGGGAATTCTTT
CASSSGGGQGEFF
>TRBV4-1|.|.|TRBJ1-1
TGCGCCAGCAGCCTCCAAATGAACACTGAAGCTTTCTTT
CASSLQMNTEAFF
>TRBV5-5|few|.|TRBJ1-5
TGTGCCAGCAGCTTGAATTGGGGTCAGCCCCAGCATTTT
CASSLNWGQPQHF
>TRBV7-9|.|.|TRBJ2-3
TGTGCCAGCAGCGACACCCGACTAGATGTGGGCACAGATACGCAGTATTTT
CASSDTRLDVGTDTQYF
>TRBV9|few|.|TRBJ2-7
TGTGCCAGCAGCGTAGGAGGGCCCTCCTACGAGCAGTACTTC
CASSVGGPSYEQYF
>TRBV6-5|.|.|TRBJ2-5
TGTGCCAGCAGTTACGGCCTGATGGGAGAGACCCAGTACTTC
CASSYGLMGETQYF
>TRBV19|.|.|TRBJ2-3
TGTGCCAGTAGTATCGACTCGGGGACAGATACGCAGTATTTT
CASSIDSGTDTQYF
>TRBV4-3|.|.|TRBJ2-1
TGCGCCAGCAGCCAAAACCGGGACTCCAATGAGCAGTTCTTC
CASSQNRDSNEQFF
>TRBV20-1|medium-sized|.|TRBJ1-1
TGCAGTGCTGCGGGGACGGTTGAAGCTTTCTTT
CSAAGTVEAFF
>TRBV10-2|.|TRBD1|TRBJ1-2
TGCGCCAGCAGTGAGTCTAGGACAGGGCGCACCTATGGCTACACCTTC
CASSESRTGRTYGYTF
>TRBV6-5|.|TRBD1|TRBJ1-2
TGTGCCAGCAGTTACCGGAGACAGGGGAACTATGGCTACACCTTC
CASSYRRQGNYGYTF
>TRBV5-1|.|TRBD1|TRBJ2-7
TGCGCCAGCGTATCGGACAGGGGGTTCTACGAGCAGTACTTC
CASVSDRGFYEQYF
>TRBV7-6|.|TRBD2|TRBJ2-3
TGTGCCAGCAGCCCAACGCAGGGCCCCGGGGGGGATACGCAGTATTTT
CASSPTQGPGGDTQYF
>TRBV9|.|TRBD2|TRBJ2-5
TGTGCCAGCAGCCCTCACCACCTGGGACTAGCGGGGGGGCCGGGAGAGACCCAGTACTTC
CASSPHHLGLAGGPGETQYF
>TRBV11-2|.|TRBD1|TRBJ2-2
TGTGCCAGCATTCAAGAGGGGGCGCCCACCGGGGAGCTGTTTTTT
CASIQEGAPTGELFF
>TRBV27|once|.|TRBJ1-6
TGTGCCAGCAGCCGCGGACCGTATAATTCACCCCTCCACTTT
CASSRGPYNSPLHF
>TRBV7-2|.|TRBD1|TRBJ2-3
TGTGCCAGCAGCTGGACAGGGGGCGCAGATACGCAGTATTTT
CASSWTGGADTQYF
>TRBV21-1|.|.|TRBJ2-7
TGTGCCAGCAGTGACAGGGGAACCTACGAGCAGTACTTC
CASSDRGTYEQYF
>TRBV29-1|.|TRBD1|TRBJ1-2
TGCAGCGTTGCCTCGGGGACAGGGGCGTATGGCTACACCTTC
CSVASGTGAYGYTF
>TRBV4-1|.|.|TRBJ2-7
TGCGCCAGCTCAGTCCGAGGAGGAACGCTCTACGAGCAGTACTTC
CASSVRGGTLYEQYF
>TRBV7-9|.|.|TRBJ2-7
TGTGCCAGCAGCTTGCATCCCTACGGGCAGTACTTC
CASSLHPYGQYF
>TRBV5-1|.|TRBD1|TRBJ1-4
TGCGCCAGCAGCTTGGAGCCAGGGGGGAATGAAAAACTGTTTTTT
CASSLEPGGNEKLFF
>TRBV29-1|few|.|TRBJ1-2
TGCAGCGTTGATGACAGCCCCTATGGCTACACCTTC
CSVDDSPYGYTF
>TRBV29-1|.|.|TRBJ2-1
TGCAGCGTTGAACCACAGATCGGCAGGACCAATGAGCAGTTCTTC
CSVEPQIGRTNEQFF
>TRBV25-1|once|TRBD2|TRBJ2-5
TGTGCCAGCAACCAATGGGGGGGCCAAGAGACCCAGTACTTC
CASNQWGGQETQYF
>TRBV11-2|.|TRBD1|TRBJ1-1
TGTGCCAGCCTTCCCCCTTACAGGGGGCTCACTGACACTGAAGCTTTCTTT
CASLPPYRGLTDTEAFF
>TRBV13|.|TRBD1|TRBJ2-2
TGTGCCAGCAGCTTAGGGGCAGGGGGAATGGGCACCGGGGAGCTGTTTTTT
CASSLGAGGMGTGELFF
>TRBV29-1|.|.|TRBJ1-4
TGCAGCGTTGAACTGCGGGGAGGGGGTGAAAAACTGTTTTTT
CSVELRGGGEKLFF
>TRBV27|.|TRBD1|TRBJ1-5
TGTGCCAGCAGCCCCAGGGACAGGGCGGGCCAGCCCCAGCATTTT
CASSPRDRAGQPQHF
>TRBV6-6|once|.|TRBJ1-2
TGTGCCAGCAGTTACGACACTAACTATGGCTACACCTTC
CASSYDTNYGYTF
>TRBV19|.|.|TRBJ1-1
TGTGCCAGCAAGGGGGATTCCGCTAAAGCTTTCTTT
CASKGDSAKAFF
>TRBV6-5|.|TRBD2|TRBJ2-5
TGTGCCAGCAGTTACTCGGGAGGGAGGGAGACCCAGTACTTC
CASSYSGGRETQYF
>TRBV7-2|few|.|TRBJ1-1
TGTGCCAGCAGCTTAGCCGTACAGGGAACTGAAGCTTTCTTT
CASSLAVQGTEAFF
>TRBV7-6|few|TRBD1|TRBJ2-7
TGTGCCAGCAGCGTCGGGGGGACAGGGCCCTACGAGCAGTACTTC
CASSVGGTGPYEQYF
>TRBV11-1|.|.|TRBJ1-6
TGTGCCAGCAGCTTCGATGCAGCGTCAGGAATTACTCCCCTCCACTTT
CASSFDAASGITPLHF
>TRBV27|once|.|TRBJ2-7
TGTGCCAGCAGTCTACAGGAAGCCTACGAGCAGTACTTC
CASSLQEAYEQYF
>TRBV9|.|.|TRBJ2-2
TGTGCCAGCAGCGTAGGTACCGAGGGGGAGCTGTTTTTT
CASSVGTEGELFF
>TRBV4-2|once|TRBD1|TRBJ2-3
TGTGCCAGCAGCCAAGTTGAGCAGGGGGCGTCAGATACGCAGTATTTT
CASSQVEQGASDTQYF
>TRBV4-1|.|.|TRBJ1-6
TGCGCCAGCAGCCAAGATCTCCGGCCTAGTTCACCCCTCCACTTT
CASSQDLRPSSPLHF